This is a list of T cell receptor beta chains from one sample in a study of T-cell memory formation after mild COVID-19. TCRdb re-analysed the 5' RACE reads in MiXCR, keeping a single row per CDR3 protein. This table has about 430,000 distinct CDR3 sequences, around 24% appearing once. Sequencing was done on a sample of PBMCs or a T cell subset sorted from them (not recorded which). Receptor source: an adult woman who had mild COVID-19 (a few samples of this study predate the infection). Cell type and time point are not known. CDR3s include the opening cysteine and the closing phenylalanine or tryptophan. The order of the fields is clone size, CDR3 length, J gene, D gene, V gene, CDR3 protein, CDR3 DNA. A D gene is named only where the DNA matches it firmly. A row's size may be missing; if present it is once, few, many or a size class.

NA | 14 | TRBJ2-1 | TRBD2 | TRBV27 | CASSLNGGYPEQFF | TGTGCCAGCAGTTTAAACGGGGGGTATCCTGAGCAGTTCTTC
NA | 15 | TRBJ1-2 | NA | TRBV5-1 | CASSPTGGRDYGYTF | TGCGCCAGCAGCCCTACTGGGGGGCGCGACTATGGCTACACCTTC
NA | 18 | TRBJ2-7 | NA | TRBV7-4 | CASSLICFGTLYSYEQYF | TGTGCCAGCAGCTTAATTTGTTTCGGGACTTTATACTCCTACGAGCAGTACTTC
few | 16 | TRBJ2-2 | NA | TRBV5-1 | CASRLTSGVRTGELFF | TGCGCCAGCAGGCTCACATCTGGGGTCCGAACCGGGGAGCTGTTTTTT
many | 11 | TRBJ1-1 | NA | TRBV20-1 | CSARRDTEAFF | TGCAGTGCAAGGAGGGACACTGAAGCTTTCTTT
few | 16 | TRBJ2-1 | TRBD2 | TRBV7-8 | CASSSGLADTYNEQFF | TGTGCCAGCAGCAGTGGACTAGCGGATACCTACAATGAGCAGTTCTTC
once | 13 | TRBJ1-4 | NA | TRBV29-1 | CSVVERLGEKLFF | TGCAGCGTTGTGGAACGGCTGGGTGAAAAACTGTTTTTT
NA | 11 | TRBJ1-5 | NA | TRBV2 | CASSTVEPQHF | TGTGCCAGCAGTACGGTGGAGCCCCAGCATTTT
few | 14 | TRBJ2-7 | NA | TRBV5-1 | CASSLRGAEYEQYF | TGCGCCAGCAGCTTAAGGGGGGCCGAATACGAGCAGTACTTC
NA | 15 | TRBJ1-5 | NA | TRBV6-1 | CASTLETTAYQPQHF | TGTGCCAGCACCCTAGAGACGACAGCTTATCAGCCCCAGCATTTT
few | 14 | TRBJ2-1 | NA | TRBV18 | CASSPPAGGGEQFF | TGTGCCAGCTCACCACCGGCAGGAGGCGGTGAGCAGTTCTTC
many | 12 | TRBJ2-7 | NA | TRBV10-3 | CAISGGSYEQYF | TGTGCCATCAGTGGAGGCTCCTACGAGCAGTACTTC
many | 16 | TRBJ2-3 | TRBD2 | TRBV20-1 | CSAREAGITSTDTQYF | TGCAGTGCTAGAGAAGCGGGGATTACTAGCACAGATACGCAGTATTTT
few | 18 | TRBJ2-1 | TRBD2 | TRBV7-9 | CASSLDFLAGGYYNEQFF | TGTGCCAGCAGCTTAGATTTCCTAGCGGGAGGGTACTACAATGAGCAGTTCTTC
NA | 13 | TRBJ2-7 | NA | TRBV29-1 | CSAESPSYGEQYF | TGCAGCGCTGAATCCCCCTCCTACGGGGAGCAGTACTTC
NA | 15 | TRBJ2-7 | TRBD1 | TRBV4-1 | CASSQEDRGHYEQYF | TGCGCCAGCAGCCAAGAGGACAGGGGACACTACGAGCAGTACTTC
NA | 14 | TRBJ2-5 | TRBD1 | TRBV4-1 | CASSQTDREETQYF | TGCGCCAGCAGCCAAACGGACAGGGAAGAGACCCAGTACTTC
NA | 16 | TRBJ2-3 | TRBD2 | TRBV7-2 | CASSLAASGNTDTQYF | TGTGCCAGCAGCTTAGCGGCTAGCGGAAACACAGATACGCAGTATTTT
NA | 15 | TRBJ2-1 | TRBD2 | TRBV5-1 | CASSPRTSEDNEQFF | TGCGCCAGCAGCCCTAGGACTAGCGAGGACAATGAGCAGTTCTTC
NA | 15 | TRBJ2-5 | NA | TRBV4-2 | CASSPYYGVQETQYF | TGTGCCAGCAGCCCGTACTATGGGGTTCAAGAGACCCAGTACTTC
many | 16 | TRBJ1-5 | NA | TRBV7-8 | CASSFEPEVKGQPQHF | TGTGCCAGCAGCTTCGAGCCAGAAGTTAAAGGTCAGCCCCAGCATTTT
few | 13 | TRBJ1-2 | NA | TRBV29-1 | CSVERHLNYGYTF | TGCAGCGTTGAAAGGCACCTGAACTATGGCTACACCTTC
few | 16 | TRBJ2-2 | TRBD2 | TRBV9 | CASSVLSGRAPGELFF | TGTGCCAGCAGCGTACTGAGCGGGAGGGCCCCCGGGGAGCTGTTTTTT
few | 13 | TRBJ2-7 | NA | TRBV6-5 | CASSPGLYYEQYF | TGTGCCAGCAGTCCGGGACTCTACTACGAGCAGTACTTC